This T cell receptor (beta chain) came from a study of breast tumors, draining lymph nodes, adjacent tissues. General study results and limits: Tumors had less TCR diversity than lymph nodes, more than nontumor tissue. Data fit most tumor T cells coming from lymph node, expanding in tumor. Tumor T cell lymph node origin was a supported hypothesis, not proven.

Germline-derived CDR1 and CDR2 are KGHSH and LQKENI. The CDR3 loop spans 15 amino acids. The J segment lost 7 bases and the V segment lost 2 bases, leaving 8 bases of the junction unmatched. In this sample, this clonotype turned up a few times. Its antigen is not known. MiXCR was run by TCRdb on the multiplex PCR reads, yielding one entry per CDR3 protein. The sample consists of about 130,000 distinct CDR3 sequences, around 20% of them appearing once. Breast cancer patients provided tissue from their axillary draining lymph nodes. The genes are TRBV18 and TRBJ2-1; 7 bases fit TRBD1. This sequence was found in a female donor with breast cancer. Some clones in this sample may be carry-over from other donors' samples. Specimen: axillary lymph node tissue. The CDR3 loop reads CASSPVNRGRNEQFF. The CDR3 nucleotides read TGTGCCAGCTCACCAGTGAACAGGGGCCGTAATGAGCAGTTCTTC.